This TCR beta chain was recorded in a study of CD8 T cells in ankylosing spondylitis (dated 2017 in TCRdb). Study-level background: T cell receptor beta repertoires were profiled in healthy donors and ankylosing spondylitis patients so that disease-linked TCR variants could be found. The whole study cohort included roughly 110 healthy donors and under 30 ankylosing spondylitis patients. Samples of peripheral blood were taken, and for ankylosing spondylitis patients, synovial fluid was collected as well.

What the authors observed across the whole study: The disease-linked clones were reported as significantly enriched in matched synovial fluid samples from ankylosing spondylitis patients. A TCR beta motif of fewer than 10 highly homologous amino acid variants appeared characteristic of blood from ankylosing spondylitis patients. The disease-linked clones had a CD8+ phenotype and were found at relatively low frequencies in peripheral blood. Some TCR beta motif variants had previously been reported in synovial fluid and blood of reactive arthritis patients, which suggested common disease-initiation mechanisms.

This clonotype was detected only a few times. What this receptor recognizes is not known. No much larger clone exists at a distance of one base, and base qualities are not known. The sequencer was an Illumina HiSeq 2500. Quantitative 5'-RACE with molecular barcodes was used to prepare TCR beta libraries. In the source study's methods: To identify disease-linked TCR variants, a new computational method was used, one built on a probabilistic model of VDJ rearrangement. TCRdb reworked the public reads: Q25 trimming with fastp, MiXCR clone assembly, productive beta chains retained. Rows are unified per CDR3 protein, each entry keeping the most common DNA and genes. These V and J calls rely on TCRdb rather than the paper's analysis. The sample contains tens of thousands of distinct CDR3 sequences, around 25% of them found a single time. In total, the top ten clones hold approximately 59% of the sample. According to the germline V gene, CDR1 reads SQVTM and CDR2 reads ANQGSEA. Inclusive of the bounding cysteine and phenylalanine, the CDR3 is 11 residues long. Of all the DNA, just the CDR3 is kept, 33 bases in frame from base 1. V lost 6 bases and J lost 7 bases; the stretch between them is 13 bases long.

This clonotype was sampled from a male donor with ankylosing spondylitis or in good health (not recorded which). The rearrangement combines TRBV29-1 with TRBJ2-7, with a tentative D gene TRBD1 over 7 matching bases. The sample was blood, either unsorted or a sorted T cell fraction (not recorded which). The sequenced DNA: TGCAGCGTCTTTTCAGGGGGGGAGCAGTACTTC. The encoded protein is CSVFSGGEQYF.